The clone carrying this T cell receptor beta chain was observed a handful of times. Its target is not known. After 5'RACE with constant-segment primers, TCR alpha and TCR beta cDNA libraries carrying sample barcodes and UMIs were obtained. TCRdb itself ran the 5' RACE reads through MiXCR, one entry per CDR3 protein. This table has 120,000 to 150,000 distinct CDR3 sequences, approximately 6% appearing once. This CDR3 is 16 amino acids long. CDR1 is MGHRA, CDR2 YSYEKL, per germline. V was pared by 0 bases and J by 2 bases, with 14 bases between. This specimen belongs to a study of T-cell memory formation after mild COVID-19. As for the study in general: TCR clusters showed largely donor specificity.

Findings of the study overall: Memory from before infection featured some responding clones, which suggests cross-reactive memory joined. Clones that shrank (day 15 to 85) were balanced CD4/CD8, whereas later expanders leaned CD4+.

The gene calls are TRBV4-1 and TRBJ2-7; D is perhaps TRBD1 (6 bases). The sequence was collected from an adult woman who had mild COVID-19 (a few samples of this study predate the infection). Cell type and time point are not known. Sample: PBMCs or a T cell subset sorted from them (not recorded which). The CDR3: CASSQDFGTPPYEQYF. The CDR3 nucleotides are TGCGCCAGCAGCCAAGATTTCGGGACACCTCCCTACGAGCAGTACTTC.